The next 19 T cell receptor beta chains were all read from a single sample in a study of CD8+CD57+ T cells in acquired aplastic anemia. Researchers used genomic DNA as the template to profile TCR beta VDJ and CDR3. TCRdb analysed the reads with MiXCR anew, one entry per CDR3 protein. The sample comprises roughly 80,000 distinct CDR3 sequences, less than 60% of which are singletons, and roughly 70% rests with the top ten. Sequencing was done on a sample of sorted CD4+, CD8+, or CD8+CD57+ T cells (not recorded which) from PBMCs. These receptor sequences come from a human donor in good health, serving as a control.

V usage is TRBV24-1 and J usage is TRBJ2-1; D is unclear. Germline V gives CDR1 KGHDR, CDR2 SFDVKD. The V end lost 0 bases, the J end lost 9 bases, and 8 bases lay between the germline ends. The CDR3 is made up of 13 amino acids. CDR3 nucleotide sequence: TGTGCCACCAGTGATTTGAGGAATGGTGAGCAGTTCTTC. Protein product: CATSDLRNGEQFF.

This clonotype has only a few counts. This chain uses TRBV10-2 with TRBJ1-4; D gene uncertain. Germline values: CDR1 WSHSY, CDR2 SAAADI. Trimming stripped 6 bases from V and 13 bases from J, with 6 bases between. CDR3 length: 9 residues. CDR3 protein: CASRAGLFF. DNA of the CDR3: TGCGCCAGCAGGGCGGGACTGTTTTTT.

Concerning this clonotype itself: It may be a read error: a sequence one base away is much more abundant. In DNA, the CDR3 is TGCGCCAGCAGCCGGGCATGCCCTACAGATACGCAGTATTTT. It specifies CASSRACPTDTQYF. The genes are TRBV10-1 and TRBJ2-3, with unresolved D. Germline loops: CDR1 WNHNN, CDR2 SYGVQD (reference sequence). The CDR3 extends over 14 amino acids. V was clipped by 6 bases and J by 3 bases, with 13 bases between them.

V gene TRBV9 combines with J gene TRBJ1-2; TRBD1 is a possible D gene (5 bases). Per germline, CDR1 SGDLS and CDR2 YYNGEE. The CDR3 runs to 11 residues. V lost 6 bases and J lost 8, with 11 bases in between. The CDR3 protein is CASINWGGYTF. The CDR3 DNA reads TGTGCCAGCATAAACTGGGGGGGCTACACCTTC.

The V gene is TRBV2, the J gene TRBJ1-5; D unresolved. Germline CDR1 SNHLY, CDR2 FYNNEI. The CDR3 has 12 residues. Trimming took 4 bases from V and 6 from J, leaving 7 bases between them. In nucleotides, the CDR3 is TGTGCCAGCAGTGGGGGAGCTCAGCCCCAGCATTTT. This sequence encodes CASSGGAQPQHF.

The rearrangement uses TRBV10-2 and TRBJ2-2; the match to TRBD2 covers 13 bases. Germline CDR1 is WSHSY and CDR2 is SAAADI. V lost 7 bases, J lost 3 bases, and 5 bases stayed unmatched. There are 16 residues in the CDR3. In DNA, the CDR3 is TGCGCCAGCACTCTAGGACTAGCGGGGGACACCGGGGAGCTGTTTTTT. Protein sequence: CASTLGLAGDTGELFF.

This clonotype was counted between two and nine times. This chain uses TRBV2 with TRBJ2-3, with a weak D call TRBD1 (6 bases). The CDR3 has 14 amino acids. Germline V gene sequence: CDR1 SNHLY, CDR2 FYNNEI. V lost 6 bases and J 0 bases, leaving 10 bases between the germline ends. CDR3 residues: CASRFDRSTDTQYF. The CDR3 bases are TGTGCCAGCAGATTCGACAGGAGCACAGATACGCAGTATTTT.

The CDR3 loop reads CASSELGGSPLHF. In DNA, the CDR3 is TGTGCCAGCAGTGAGCTAGGGGGATCACCCCTCCACTTT. The chain uses TRBV2 and TRBJ1-6, with D possibly being TRBD1 (6 bases). This CDR3 is built from 13 residues. Germline CDR1 and CDR2: SNHLY and FYNNEI. Trimming removed 3 bases at V and 10 bases at J, with 10 bases between.

The J gene is TRBJ2-1, the V gene TRBV5-1, with D perhaps TRBD2 (6 bases). Germline V gene data show CDR1 as SGHRS and CDR2 as YFSETQ. Between the trimmed V and J ends, which lost 3 bases and 12 bases, there was a span of 10 bases. The CDR3 is 11 amino acids. This chain's CDR3 is CASSSRRGQFF. In nucleotides, the CDR3 is TGCGCCAGCAGCTCTCGGAGGGGGCAGTTCTTC.

The table lists this clonotype with many counts. The V and J genes are TRBV6-5 and TRBJ2-7; D is uncertain. V was pared by 2 bases and J by 5 bases, with 4 bases between. This CDR3 contains 11 residues. CDR1 is MNHEY, CDR2 SVGAGI, per germline. DNA of the CDR3: TGTGCCAGCAGTTACCCGGACGAGCAGTACTTC. This codes for CASSYPDEQYF.

The chain has TRBV11-3 and TRBJ2-3; D gene unclear. Per germline, CDR1 SGHNT and CDR2 YENEEA. The V end was cut by 0 bases, the J end by 11 bases, with 12 bases between. The CDR3 sequence is 13 residues long. CDR3 sequence: CASSLDLVSGQYF. CDR3 in DNA: TGTGCCAGCAGCTTAGATCTAGTTAGTGGGCAGTATTTT.

This clonotype was observed a handful of times. One base away lies a much larger clone, so this may be a sequencing read error. The conserved final phenylalanine or tryptophan is absent from the CDR3, which likely points to a read error. The V gene is TRBV7-9, the J gene TRBJ1-2; 11 bases line up with TRBD1. V lost 1 base and J lost 6; bases outside the gene matches: 1. CDR1 is SEHNR, CDR2 FQNEAQ, per germline (reference sequence). CDR3 length: 14 residues. The CDR3 coding sequence is TGTGCCAGCAGCTTAGGGACAGGGGGCGATGGCTACACCTAC. Amino acids: CASSLGTGGDGYTY.

In this sample, this clonotype turned up many times. V usage is TRBV11-2 and J usage is TRBJ2-7, with D perhaps TRBD1 (5 bases). The CDR3 spans 15 residues. The germline V gene has CDR1 SGHAT and CDR2 FQNNGV. The V end was cut by 5 bases, the J end by 2 bases, with 16 bases between. For the CDR3, the DNA is TGTGCCAGCAGCCAGCGAAGGGGCCCCCCCTACGAGCAGTACTTC. It specifies CASSQRRGPPYEQYF.

V usage is TRBV7-2 and J usage is TRBJ2-5; TRBD2 agrees at 7 bases. Trimming at V came to 2 bases and at J to 4 bases, leaving 4 bases not matched to a gene. Germline V lookup: CDR1 SGHTA, CDR2 FQGNSA. The CDR3 totals 14 residues. CDR3 coding DNA: TGTGCCAGCAGCTTATGGGGAGGGGTAGAGACCCAGTACTTC. Its protein product is CASSLWGGVETQYF.

The sample holds a few counts of this clonotype. This chain connects TRBV27 to TRBJ1-2; no reliable D call. Germline V CDR1 and CDR2: MNHEY, SMNVEV (reference sequence). This CDR3 contains 15 residues. With 5 bases removed from V and 4 bases from J, the gap between germline ends came to 17 bases. Written as DNA, the CDR3 is TGTGCCAGCAGTCCAACCCGAGGAACGACCTATGGCTACACCTTC. Amino acid sequence: CASSPTRGTTYGYTF.

This chain connects TRBV20-1 to TRBJ1-1; the match to TRBD1 covers 10 bases. V dropped 6 bases and J dropped 4; count of bases not matched to a gene: 14. Germline assignment: CDR1 DFQATT and CDR2 SNEGSKA (reference sequence). The CDR3 consists of 16 residues. Here the CDR3 reads CSASDPTGGESTEAFF. The DNA for the CDR3 is TGCAGTGCCTCCGACCCGACAGGGGGCGAGAGCACTGAAGCTTTCTTT.

Remarks on this clonotype: Since no conserved phenylalanine or tryptophan closes the CDR3, a read error is the likely cause. This chain joins TRBV5-6 and TRBJ1-2, with D possibly matching TRBD1 (5 bases). The V and J ends lost 0 bases and 3 bases respectively, with 6 bases between them. There are 13 residues in the CDR3. The V gene's germline CDR1 is SGHDT and CDR2 YYEEEE. CDR3 protein: CASSLEGDYGYTV. CDR3 bases: TGTGCCAGCAGCTTGGAAGGGGACTATGGCTACACCGTC.

The rearrangement links TRBV20-1 to TRBJ2-7; 8 bases map to TRBD1. V lost 1 base, J lost 7 bases, and 12 bases stayed unmatched. This CDR3 region has 15 residues. Germline CDR1 and CDR2: DFQATT and SNEGSKA (reference sequence). The CDR3 nucleotides read TGCAGTGCTAGAGGAATGGGGACAGGAATCTATGAGCAGTACTTC. This sequence encodes CSARGMGTGIYEQYF.

This clonotype was seen at least ten times. The J gene is TRBJ2-7, the V gene TRBV11-2; D remains ambiguous. V was pared by 0 bases and J by 0 bases, with 9 bases between. CDR3 length: 15 residues. Germline V gene data show CDR1 as SGHAT and CDR2 as FQNNGV. The DNA for the CDR3 is TGTGCCAGCAGCTTAGATCAAGCGAGCTCCTACGAGCAGTACTTC. The encoded protein is CASSLDQASSYEQYF.